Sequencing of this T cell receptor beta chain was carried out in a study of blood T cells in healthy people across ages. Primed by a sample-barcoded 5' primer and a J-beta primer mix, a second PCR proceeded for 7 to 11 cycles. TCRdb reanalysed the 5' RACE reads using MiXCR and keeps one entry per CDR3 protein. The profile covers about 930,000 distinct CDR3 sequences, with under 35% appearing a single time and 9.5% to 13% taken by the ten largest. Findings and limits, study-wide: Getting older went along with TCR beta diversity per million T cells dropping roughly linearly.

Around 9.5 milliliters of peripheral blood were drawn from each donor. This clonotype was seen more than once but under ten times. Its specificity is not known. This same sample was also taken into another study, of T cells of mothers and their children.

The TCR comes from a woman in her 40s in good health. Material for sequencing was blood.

CDR3 nucleotides: TGTGCCAGTAGTATAGGGCGCAGCTACGAGCAGTACTTC. Translation gives CASSIGRSYEQYF. The chain employs TRBV19 and TRBJ2-7; D ambiguous. Germline assignment: CDR1 LNHDA and CDR2 SQIVND (reference sequence). V was pared by 1 base and J by 3 bases, with 7 bases between. This CDR3 contains 13 residues.